The subject of this entry is one T cell receptor beta chain. Germline V gives CDR1 KGHDR, CDR2 SFDVKD. The CDR3 has 17 residues. J gave up 7 bases and V 3 bases, and 9 bases lay outside the gene matches. This sample is part of a study of blood T cell repertoires in COVID-19. Assay used: immunoSEQ multiplex PCR; TCRdb lists only in-frame clones, some missing. The sample consists of about 280,000 clones, 86% of them appearing once. This rearrangement joins TRBV24-1 to TRBJ2-1; 12 bases align to TRBD2. The receptor was derived from a man between 40 and 49 years old with active or convalescent COVID-19. Sequenced: peripheral blood. CDR3 loop: CATSDPSGRAGENEQFF. The CDR3 coding sequence is TGTGCCACCAGTGATCCTAGCGGGAGGGCCGGGGAAAATGAGCAGTTCTTC.